This TCR beta chain derives from a study of blood T cell repertoires in COVID-19. For the study at large: Acute and convalescent COVID-19 specimens originated in the United States, Italy and Spain. T cells, B-cell-depleted T cells, or PBMCs provided the cDNA or gDNA that served as material.

Germline CDR1 SEHNR, CDR2 FQNEAQ (reference sequence). After removal of 0 bases from V and 8 bases from J, the junction contained 10 bases not matched to a gene. The CDR3 is 18 amino acids. As processed by the authors: How many nucleated cells were present was estimated from reference gene primer amplification. The data were produced by immunoSEQ multiplex PCR, yet TCRdb's version contains in-frame clones alone and is incomplete. That table is the source of V, J and clone size, and D and trimming were worked out from the DNA. Among some 250,000 clones listed, approximately 87% were seen once. The receptor was derived from a man aged 55 to 69 with acute or convalescent COVID-19. Sequenced sample: peripheral blood. The chain has TRBV7-9 and TRBJ2-2; 12 nucleotides agree with TRBD2. As DNA, the CDR3 is TGTGCCAGCAGCTTAGCGACTCCGGGACTAGCGGGTTCAGGGGAGCTGTTTTTT. Protein sequence: CASSLATPGLAGSGELFF.